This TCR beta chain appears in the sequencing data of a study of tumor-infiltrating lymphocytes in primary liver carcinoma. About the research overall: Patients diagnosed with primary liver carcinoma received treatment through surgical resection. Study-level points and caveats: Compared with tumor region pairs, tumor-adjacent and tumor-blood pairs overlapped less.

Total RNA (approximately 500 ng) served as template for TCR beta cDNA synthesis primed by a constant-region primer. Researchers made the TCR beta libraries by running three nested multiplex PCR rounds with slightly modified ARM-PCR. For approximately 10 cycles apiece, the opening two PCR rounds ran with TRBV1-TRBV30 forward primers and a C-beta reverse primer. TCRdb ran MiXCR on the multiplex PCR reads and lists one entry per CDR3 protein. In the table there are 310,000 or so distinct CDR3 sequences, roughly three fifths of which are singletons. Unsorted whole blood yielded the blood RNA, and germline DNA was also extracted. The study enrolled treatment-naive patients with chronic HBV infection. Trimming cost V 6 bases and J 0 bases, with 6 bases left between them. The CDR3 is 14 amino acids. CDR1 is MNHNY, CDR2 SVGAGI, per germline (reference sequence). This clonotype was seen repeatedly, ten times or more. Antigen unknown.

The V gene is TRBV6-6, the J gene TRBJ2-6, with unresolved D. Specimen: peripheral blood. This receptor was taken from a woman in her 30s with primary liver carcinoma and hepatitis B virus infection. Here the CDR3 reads CASRAISGANVLTF. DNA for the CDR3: TGTGCCAGCAGAGCAATCTCTGGGGCCAACGTCCTGACTTTC.